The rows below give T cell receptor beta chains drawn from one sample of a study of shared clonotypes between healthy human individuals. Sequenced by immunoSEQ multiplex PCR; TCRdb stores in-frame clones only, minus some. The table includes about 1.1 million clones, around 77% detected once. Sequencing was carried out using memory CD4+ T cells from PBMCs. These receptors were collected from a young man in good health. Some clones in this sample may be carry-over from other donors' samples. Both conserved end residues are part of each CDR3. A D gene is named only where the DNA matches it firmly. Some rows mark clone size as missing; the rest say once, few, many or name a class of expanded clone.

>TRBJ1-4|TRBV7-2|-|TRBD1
CASSATGVNEKLFF
TGTGCCAGCAGCGCGACAGGGGTTAATGAAAAACTGTTTTTT
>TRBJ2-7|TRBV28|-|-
CATLVRGDYEQYF
TGTGCCACCTTGGTAAGGGGAGACTACGAGCAGTACTTC
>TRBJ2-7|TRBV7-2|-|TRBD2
CASSLGGRASDEQYF
TGTGCCAGCAGCTTAGGCGGGAGGGCCTCTGACGAGCAGTACTTC
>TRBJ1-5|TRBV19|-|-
CASSPRAGQPINQPQHF
TGTGCCAGTAGTCCTCGCGCCGGACAGCCTATAAATCAGCCCCAGCATTTT
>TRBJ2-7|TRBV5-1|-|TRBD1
CASSFSLTGTAEQYF
TGCGCCAGCAGCTTTTCCCTCACAGGGACAGCCGAGCAGTACTTC
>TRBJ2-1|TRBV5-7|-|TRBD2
CASSFVRVRECPYNEQFF
TGTGCCAGCAGCTTTGTCAGGGTGCGGGAGTGCCCCTACAATGAGCAGTTCTTC
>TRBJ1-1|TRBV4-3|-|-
CASSQDGTPGAFF
TGCGCCAGCAGCCAAGATGGCACGCCTGGGGCTTTCTTT
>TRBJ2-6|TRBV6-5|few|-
CASSYSSGAGANVLTF
TGTGCCAGCAGTTACTCGTCAGGGGCTGGGGCCAACGTCCTGACTTTC
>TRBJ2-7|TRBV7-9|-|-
CASRVGSMAYEQYF
TGTGCCAGCAGGGTCGGGTCGATGGCCTACGAGCAGTACTTC
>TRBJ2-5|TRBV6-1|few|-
CASSEFLARYQETQYF
TGTGCCAGCAGTGAATTCCTAGCGAGGTACCAAGAGACCCAGTACTTC
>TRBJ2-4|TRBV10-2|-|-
CASSPTLEGIQYF
TGCGCCAGCAGTCCGACCCTGGAGGGCATTCAGTACTTC
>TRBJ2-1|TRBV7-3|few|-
CASSFDSHNEQFF
TGTGCCAGCAGCTTTGACAGCCACAATGAGCAGTTCTTC
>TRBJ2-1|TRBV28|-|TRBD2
CASSHSLAGGLYNEQFF
TGTGCCAGCAGTCATTCCCTAGCGGGAGGGCTGTACAATGAGCAGTTCTTC
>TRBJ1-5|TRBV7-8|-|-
CASSLDREGKPQHF
TGTGCCAGCAGCTTAGACAGGGAGGGTAAGCCCCAGCATTTT
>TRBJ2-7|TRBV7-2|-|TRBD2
CASSPGGLAGYEQYF
TGTGCCAGCAGCCCCGGGGGGCTAGCGGGTTACGAGCAGTACTTC
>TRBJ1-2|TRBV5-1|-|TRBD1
CASSPAWTGDNYGYTF
TGCGCCAGCAGCCCGGCATGGACAGGGGATAACTATGGCTACACCTTC
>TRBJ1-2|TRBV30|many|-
CAWSGTASGYTF
TGTGCCTGGAGTGGGACCGCTAGTGGCTACACCTTC
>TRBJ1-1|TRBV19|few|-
CASSIVGDTEAFF
TGTGCCAGTAGTATAGTAGGGGACACTGAAGCTTTCTTT
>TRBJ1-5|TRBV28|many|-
CASKDRFVDYQPQHF
TGTGCCAGCAAGGACCGGTTCGTTGATTATCAGCCCCAGCATTTT
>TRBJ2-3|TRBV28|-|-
CASSSGGPLTDTQYF
TGTGCCAGCAGTTCCGGGGGGCCTCTCACAGATACGCAGTATTTT
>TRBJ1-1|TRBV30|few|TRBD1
CAWSSQRGLTEAFF
TGTGCCTGGAGTTCTCAAAGGGGGCTAACTGAAGCTTTCTTT
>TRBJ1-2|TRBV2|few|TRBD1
CASSNYRGSDYGYTF
TGTGCCAGCAGTAACTACAGGGGAAGCGACTATGGCTACACCTTC
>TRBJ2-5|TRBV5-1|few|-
CASSLDQPETQYF
TGCGCCAGCAGCTTGGACCAACCGGAGACCCAGTACTTC
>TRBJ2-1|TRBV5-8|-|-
CASRPYPGPSFVEQFF
TGTGCCAGCAGGCCCTACCCGGGACCGAGTTTCGTTGAGCAGTTCTTC
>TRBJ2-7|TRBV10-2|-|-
CASSDWVGASRREQYF
TGCGCCAGCAGTGATTGGGTTGGGGCTAGCCGGCGCGAGCAGTACTTC
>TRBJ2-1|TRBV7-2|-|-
CASSLVGYNIWRNEQFF
TGTGCCAGCAGCTTAGTCGGCTACAATATTTGGCGGAATGAGCAGTTCTTC
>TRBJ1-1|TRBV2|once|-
CASGEDDRYF
TGTGCCAGCGGTGAGGATGACAGATACTTT
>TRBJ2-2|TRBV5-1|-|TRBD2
CASSSTSGTMTGELFF
TGCGCCAGCAGCTCAACTAGCGGGACGATGACCGGGGAGCTGTTTTTT
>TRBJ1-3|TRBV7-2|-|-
CASSLGVGPGNTIYF
TGTGCCAGCAGCTTAGGAGTAGGCCCGGGAAACACCATATATTTT
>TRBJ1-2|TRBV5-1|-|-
CASSLDRVNYGYTF
TGCGCCAGCAGCTTGGACAGGGTCAACTATGGCTACACCTTC
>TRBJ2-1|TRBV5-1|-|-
CASSVGGLIKGAEQFF
TGCGCCAGCAGCGTTGGCGGACTAATCAAGGGCGCTGAGCAGTTCTTC
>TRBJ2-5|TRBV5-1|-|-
CASSRDGQETQYF
TGCGCCAGCAGCCGGGACGGTCAAGAGACCCAGTACTTC
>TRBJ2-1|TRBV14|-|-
CASSQDVEGDPFF
TGTGCCAGCAGCCAAGATGTCGAGGGAGACCCGTTCTTC
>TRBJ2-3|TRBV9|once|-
CASSVGTGPWTDTQYF
TGTGCCAGCAGCGTAGGTACGGGCCCCTGGACAGATACGCAGTATTTT
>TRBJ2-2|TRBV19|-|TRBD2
CASSLAGLAGERELFF
TGTGCCAGTAGCCTTGCGGGACTAGCGGGAGAAAGGGAGCTGTTTTTT
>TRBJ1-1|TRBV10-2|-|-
CASALAGAYTEAFF
TGCGCCTCCGCCTTAGCAGGGGCGTACACTGAAGCTTTCTTT
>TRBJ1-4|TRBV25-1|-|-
CASSEVDRNEKLFF
TGTGCCAGCAGTGAAGTCGACAGGAATGAAAAACTGTTTTTT
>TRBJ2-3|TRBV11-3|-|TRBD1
CASSSGTGTDTQYF
TGTGCCAGCAGCTCCGGGACAGGGACAGATACGCAGTATTTT
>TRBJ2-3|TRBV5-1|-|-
CASSLEYTSTDTQYF
TGCGCCAGCAGCTTGGAGTATACTAGCACAGATACGCAGTATTTT
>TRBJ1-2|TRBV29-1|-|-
CSVDTTGLGYGYTF
TGCAGCGTTGATACCACAGGGCTCGGCTATGGCTACACCTTC
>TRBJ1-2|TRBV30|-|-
CAWGVESRGYGYTF
TGTGCCTGGGGTGTGGAGTCGCGCGGCTATGGCTACACCTTC
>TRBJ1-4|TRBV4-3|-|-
CASSQDQFNEKLFF
TGCGCCAGCAGCCAAGATCAGTTTAATGAAAAACTGTTTTTT
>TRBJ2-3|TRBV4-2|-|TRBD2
CASSAATGGDTQYF
TGTGCCAGCAGCGCCGCAACGGGAGGAGATACGCAGTATTTT
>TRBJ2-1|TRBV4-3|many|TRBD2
CASSLLPSSGLNEQFF
TGCGCCAGCAGCCTTCTACCCTCTAGCGGCCTTAATGAGCAGTTCTTC
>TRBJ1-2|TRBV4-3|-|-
CASSQALSANYGYTF
TGCGCCAGCAGCCAAGCATTAAGCGCTAACTATGGCTACACCTTC
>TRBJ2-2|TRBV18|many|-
CASSPGLQGQGTGELFF
TGTGCCAGCTCCCCCGGGCTACAAGGCCAGGGCACCGGGGAGCTGTTTTTT
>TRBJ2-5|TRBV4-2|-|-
CASSPGTVQETQYF
TGTGCCAGCAGTCCCGGGACTGTCCAAGAGACCCAGTACTTC
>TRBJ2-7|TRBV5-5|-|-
CASSLGASETYEQYF
TGTGCCAGCAGCTTGGGGGCTAGCGAAACCTACGAGCAGTACTTC
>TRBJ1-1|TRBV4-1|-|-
CASSQGFLGEAFF
TGCGCCAGCAGCCAAGGCTTCCTAGGTGAAGCTTTCTTT
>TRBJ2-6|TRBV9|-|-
CASSPREGKGRFNVLTF
TGTGCCAGCAGCCCCCGAGAAGGGAAGGGGAGATTCAACGTCCTGACTTTC
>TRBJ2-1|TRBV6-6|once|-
CASLAEGVYNEQFF
TGTGCCAGCTTAGCGGAGGGGGTTTACAATGAGCAGTTCTTC
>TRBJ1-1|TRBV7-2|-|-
CASSRERSTEAFF
TGTGCCAGCAGCCGGGAGCGCTCCACTGAAGCTTTCTTT
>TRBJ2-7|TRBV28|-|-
CASSGKDRRSYEQYF
TGTGCCAGCAGTGGAAAGGACCGGAGGTCCTACGAGCAGTACTTC
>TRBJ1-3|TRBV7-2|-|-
CASSLETKVGNTIYF
TGTGCCAGCAGCTTAGAGACCAAAGTGGGAAACACCATATATTTT
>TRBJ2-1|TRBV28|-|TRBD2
CASSSPSTAGSSYNEQFF
TGTGCCAGCAGTTCCCCCTCCACAGCGGGGTCCTCCTACAATGAGCAGTTCTTC
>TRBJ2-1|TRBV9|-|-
CASSGAGFYNEQFF
TGTGCCAGCAGCGGGGCGGGATTCTACAATGAGCAGTTCTTC
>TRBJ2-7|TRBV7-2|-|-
CASTRSGLVSYEQYF
TGTGCCAGCACCCGCTCCGGGCTGGTCTCCTACGAGCAGTACTTC